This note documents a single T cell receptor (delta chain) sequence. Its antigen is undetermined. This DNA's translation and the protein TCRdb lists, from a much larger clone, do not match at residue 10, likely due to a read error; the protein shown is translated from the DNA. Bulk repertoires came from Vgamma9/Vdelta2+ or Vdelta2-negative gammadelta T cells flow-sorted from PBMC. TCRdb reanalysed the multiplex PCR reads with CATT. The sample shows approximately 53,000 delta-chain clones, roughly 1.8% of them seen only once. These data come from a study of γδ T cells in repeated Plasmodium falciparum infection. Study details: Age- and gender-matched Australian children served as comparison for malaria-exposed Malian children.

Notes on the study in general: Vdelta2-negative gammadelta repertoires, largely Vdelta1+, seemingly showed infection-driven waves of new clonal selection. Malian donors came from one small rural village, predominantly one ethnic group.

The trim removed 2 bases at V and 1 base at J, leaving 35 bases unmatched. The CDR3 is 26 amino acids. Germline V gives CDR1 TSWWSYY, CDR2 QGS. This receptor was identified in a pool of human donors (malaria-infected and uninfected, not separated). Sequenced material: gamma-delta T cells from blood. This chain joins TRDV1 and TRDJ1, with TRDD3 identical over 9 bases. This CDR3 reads CALGEAGPSDGRSTGGPRWVTDKLIF. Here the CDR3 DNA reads TGTGCTCTTGGGGAAGCGGGGCCTTCCGACGGGAGGAGTACTGGGGGACCCCGTTGGGTCACCGATAAACTCATCTTT.